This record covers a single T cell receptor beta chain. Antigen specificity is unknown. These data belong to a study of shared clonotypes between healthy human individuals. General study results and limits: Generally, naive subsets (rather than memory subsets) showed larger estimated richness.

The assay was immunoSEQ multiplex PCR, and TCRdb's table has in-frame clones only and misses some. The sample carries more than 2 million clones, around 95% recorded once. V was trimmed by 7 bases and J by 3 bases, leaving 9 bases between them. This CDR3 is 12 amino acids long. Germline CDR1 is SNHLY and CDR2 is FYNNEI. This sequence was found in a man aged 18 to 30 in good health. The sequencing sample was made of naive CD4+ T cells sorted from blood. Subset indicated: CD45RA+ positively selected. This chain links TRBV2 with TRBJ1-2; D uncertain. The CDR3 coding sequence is TGTGCCAGCACATTGGCAGACTATGGCTACACCTTC. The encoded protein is CASTLADYGYTF.